The clone carrying this T cell receptor (beta chain) was seen at least ten times. This sample stems from a study of patients and donors after allogeneic stem cell transplantation. TCRdb reprocessed the RT-PCR reads via MiXCR and lists one record per CDR3 protein. The data show roughly 960,000 distinct CDR3 sequences, roughly 18% seen once. The V gene end was trimmed by 4 bases and the J gene end by 6 bases; junction bases not matched to a gene: 3. CDR3 length equals 12 residues. Sequencing input: blood, either unsorted or a sorted T cell fraction (not recorded which). V gene TRBV12-3 or TRBV12-4 combines with J gene TRBJ2-7; 7 bases map to TRBD2. The origin of this receptor is a human donor who was either an allogeneic HSCT recipient or a stem cell or donor lymphocyte infusion donor (not recorded which). It is not recorded whose cells these are; they may come from a transplant donor. CDR3 in amino acids: CASSSGGLEQYF. As DNA, the CDR3 is TGTGCCAGCAGTTCGGGGGGTCTCGAGCAGTACTTC.